This T cell receptor (beta chain) is drawn from a study of blood T cell repertoires in COVID-19. Overall study context: There were acute and convalescent COVID-19 samples, and they came from the United States, Italy and Spain.

A few counts support this clone. Sequencing was performed with immunoSEQ multiplex PCR; in TCRdb, only in-frame clones are kept and a portion is missing. This sample has a few hundred thousand clones, with around 89% found just once. V lost 2 bases and J lost 4; bases outside the gene matches: 7. Germline V gene lookup returns CDR1 SGHVS and CDR2 FQNEAQ. The CDR3 totals 15 residues. Sequencing was carried out using peripheral blood. This receptor was obtained from a woman aged 25 to 39 who had recovered from COVID-19. This chain connects TRBV7-8 to TRBJ1-2; TRBD1 agrees at 7 bases. The CDR3 nucleotides are TGTGCCAGCAGCTTACTAGGGGGCGCGGGCTATGGCTACACCTTC. It is translated as CASSLLGGAGYGYTF.